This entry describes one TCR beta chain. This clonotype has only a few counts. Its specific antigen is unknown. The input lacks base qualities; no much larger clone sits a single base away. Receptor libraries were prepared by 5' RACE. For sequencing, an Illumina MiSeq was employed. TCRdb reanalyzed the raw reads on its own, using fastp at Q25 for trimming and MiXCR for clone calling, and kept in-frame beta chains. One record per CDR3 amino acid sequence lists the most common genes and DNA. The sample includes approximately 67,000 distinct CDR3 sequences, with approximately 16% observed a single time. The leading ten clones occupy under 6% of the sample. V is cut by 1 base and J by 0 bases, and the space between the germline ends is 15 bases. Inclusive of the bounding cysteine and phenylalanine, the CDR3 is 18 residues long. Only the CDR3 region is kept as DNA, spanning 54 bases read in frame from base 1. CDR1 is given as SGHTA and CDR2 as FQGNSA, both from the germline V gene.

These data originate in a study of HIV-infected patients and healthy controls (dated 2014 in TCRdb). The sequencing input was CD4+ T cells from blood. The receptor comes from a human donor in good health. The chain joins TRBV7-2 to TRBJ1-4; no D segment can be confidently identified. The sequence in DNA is TGTGCCAGCAGCTTAGAACCAGTCGGGTTGTCAACTAATGAAAAACTGTTTTTT. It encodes CASSLEPVGLSTNEKLFF.